These 24 T cell receptor beta chains were sequenced from one sample in a study of shared clonotypes between healthy human individuals. Libraries were prepared by immunoSEQ multiplex PCR; TCRdb keeps only in-frame clonotypes and omits some of them. This sample carries approximately 2.1 million clones, just over 90% of them seen once, and the ten largest clones take under 0.45%. The sequencing sample was made of naive CD4+ T cells from PBMCs. Specified subset: CD45RA+ positively selected. The source of these receptors is a man between 18 and 29 years old in good health. Some clones in this sample may be carry-over from other donors' samples.

Notes on this clone: Other DNA sequences in this sample translate to the same CDR3. The chain has TRBV7-3 and TRBJ2-7; 8 bases agree with TRBD2. J was trimmed by 0 bases and V by 5 bases; bases with no gene match: 6. CDR1 and CDR2 (germline): SGHTA, FQGTGA. The CDR3 length is 15 residues. CDR3 DNA: TGTGCCAGCAGCCTTACTAGCGGAACCTCCTACGAGCAGTACTTC. Encoded protein: CASSLTSGTSYEQYF.

The V gene is TRBV30, the J gene TRBJ1-5; 7 bases are shared with TRBD1. The V gene end was trimmed by 1 base and the J gene end by 0 bases; junction bases not matched to a gene: 6. The CDR3 length is 16 residues. The germline V gene encodes CDR1 GTSNPN and CDR2 SVGIG (reference sequence). CDR3 coding DNA: TGTGCCTGGAGTGCGGGACAGATAAATAGCAATCAGCCCCAGCATTTT. As protein: CAWSAGQINSNQPQHF.

The chain links TRBV28 to TRBJ2-7; D is ambiguous. The CDR3 spans 13 residues. Trimming cost V 4 bases and J 2 bases, with 9 bases left between them. The germline V gene has CDR1 MDHEN and CDR2 SYDVKM. Here the CDR3 reads CASSSLNPYEQYF. Here the CDR3 DNA reads TGTGCCAGCAGTTCGCTAAACCCCTACGAGCAGTACTTC.

The J gene is TRBJ2-7, the V gene TRBV29-1, with 7 bases fitting TRBD1. V shed 6 bases and J 5 bases; nucleotides not matched to a gene: 10. This CDR3 spans 13 amino acids. Germline V gives CDR1 SQVTM, CDR2 ANQGSEA. CDR3 sequence (DNA): TGCAGCGTCGGGACCCAGGGACAGAACGAGCAGTACTTC. The encoded protein is CSVGTQGQNEQYF.

Details on this clone: Other DNA sequences within the sample encode an identical CDR3. The V gene is TRBV27, the J gene TRBJ2-1; 7 bases are shared with TRBD2. V shed 0 bases, J shed 5 bases, and the junction held 1 base outside the gene matches. CDR1 is MNHEY, CDR2 SMNVEV, per germline (reference sequence). This CDR3 has 14 amino acids. This CDR3 is CASSLSRGNNEQFF. The CDR3 coding sequence is TGTGCCAGCAGTTTATCGCGGGGGAACAATGAGCAGTTCTTC.

The CDR3 sequence is CSGAGGPVSADTQYF. In DNA form, the CDR3 reads TGCAGCGGAGCGGGAGGGCCAGTGTCGGCAGATACGCAGTATTTT. The V gene is TRBV29-1, the J gene TRBJ2-3; TRBD2 matches at 10 bases. V was clipped by 7 bases and J by 4 bases; unmatched bases: 11. CDR1 and CDR2 (germline): SQVTM, ANQGSEA. CDR3 length equals 15 residues.

The chain uses TRBV5-4 and TRBJ1-1; possible D gene TRBD1, 6 bases. The V gene lost 2 bases and the J gene lost 4 bases, with 18 bases spanning the gap. Germline V CDR1 and CDR2: SGHNT, YYREEE (reference sequence). CDR3 length: 16 residues. CDR3 sequence (DNA): TGTGCCAGCAGCTTAGCTGGTCGTCAGGGGCTCACTGAAGCTTTCTTT. It encodes CASSLAGRQGLTEAFF.

The chain uses TRBV9 and TRBJ2-7; maybe TRBD1 (5 bases). With 0 bases removed from V and 4 bases from J, the gap between germline ends came to 11 bases. CDR3 length equals 14 residues. Germline values: CDR1 SGDLS, CDR2 YYNGEE. In DNA, the CDR3 is TGTGCCAGCAGCGTAGGGGGCCGGTGGTACGAGCAGTACTTC. Its translation is CASSVGGRWYEQYF.

The chain is built from TRBV28 and TRBJ2-1; D call uncertain. From germline, CDR1 is MDHEN and CDR2 SYDVKM. The ends were cut back, 5 bases at V and 6 bases at J, with 17 bases in the middle. This CDR3 region has 15 residues. The DNA of the CDR3 is TGTGCCAGCAGTCCACCCCCCTTTTGGGCCAATGAGCAGTTCTTC. Encoded protein: CASSPPPFWANEQFF.

The rearrangement joins TRBV6-5 to TRBJ2-7, with 9 bases identical to TRBD1. The CDR3 consists of 15 residues. J was trimmed by 2 bases and V by 0 bases; bases with no gene match: 2. Germline V lookup: CDR1 MNHEY, CDR2 SVGAGI. The CDR3 reads CASSYSWTGAYEQYF. The CDR3 coding sequence is TGTGCCAGCAGTTACTCATGGACAGGGGCCTACGAGCAGTACTTC.

Worth noting for this clone: This specimen includes other DNA sequences encoding the same CDR3. The gene calls are TRBV5-8 and TRBJ1-5; 8 positions match TRBD1. CDR3 length: 15 amino acids. The V and J ends lost 4 bases and 2 bases, in that order; junction bases with no gene match: 5. Germline V gene sequence: CDR1 SGHTS, CDR2 YDEGEE. CDR3 DNA: TGTGCCAGCAGCGATGACAGGGGCGGCAATCAGCCCCAGCATTTT. Protein: CASSDDRGGNQPQHF. Together with reference TRBV5-8 and TRBJ1-5, the CDR3 gives the full variable domain: EAGVTQSPTHLIKTRGQQATLRCSPISGHTSVYWYQQALGLGLQFLLWYDEGEERNRGNFPPRFSGRQFPNYSSELNVNALELEDSALYLCASSDDRGGNQPQHFGDGTRLSIL.

This clone was detected only a few times. This chain uses TRBV6-6 with TRBJ1-5; no firm D call. This CDR3 region has 12 residues. V lost 8 bases to trimming and J lost 3 bases, with 8 bases between them. Germline CDR1 MNHNY, CDR2 SVGAGI (reference sequence). Here the CDR3 DNA reads TGTGCCAGCGGTTCCTTCAATCAGCCCCAGCATTTT. This codes for CASGSFNQPQHF.

V and J are TRBV29-1 and TRBJ2-1; a weak D match, TRBD1 (5 bases). Germline CDR1 is SQVTM and CDR2 is ANQGSEA. V lost 0 bases, J lost 0 bases, and 12 bases lay in between. The CDR3 has 16 residues. The CDR3 coding sequence is TGCAGCGTTGAAGATTCCGCAGGGAACTCCTACAATGAGCAGTTCTTC. This encodes CSVEDSAGNSYNEQFF.

The chain employs TRBV27 and TRBJ1-6, with a possible D match to TRBD1 (6 bases). In germline, CDR1 is MNHEY, CDR2 SMNVEV (reference sequence). This CDR3 region has 13 residues. V gave up 5 bases and J gave up 10 bases, with 12 bases separating them. The CDR3, as DNA: TGTGCCAGCAGTCCCCGGACAGAATCACCCCTCCACTTT. It codes for CASSPRTESPLHF.

The chain carries TRBV9 and TRBJ2-1, with a weak D call TRBD2 (6 bases). Germline loops: CDR1 SGDLS, CDR2 YYNGEE. The CDR3 length is 13 residues. The V end lost 3 bases, the J end lost 11 bases, and 15 bases lay between the germline ends. The CDR3 region has the DNA TGTGCCAGCAGCGCTGTCGGGACTCCAAAGCAGTTCTTC. It yields the protein CASSAVGTPKQFF.

The chain employs TRBV2 and TRBJ2-7, with D possibly TRBD2 on 6 matching bases. CDR3 length: 12 amino acids. Per germline, CDR1 SNHLY and CDR2 FYNNEI. V was shortened by 10 bases and J by 2 bases, with 12 bases between the two germline ends. In nucleotides, the CDR3 is TGTGCCATAAGGGACTTGACCTACGAGCAGTACTTC. The encoded protein is CAIRDLTYEQYF.

The chain has TRBV19 and TRBJ2-2; TRBD1 matches 8 bases. The germline gives CDR1 LNHDA, CDR2 SQIVND (reference sequence). The CDR3 has 14 amino acids. V lost 4 bases and J lost 5; bases outside the gene matches: 3. The CDR3 DNA reads TGTGCCAGTAGTAGCTACAGGGGGACCGGGGAGCTGTTTTTT. This codes for CASSSYRGTGELFF.

V and J are TRBV15 and TRBJ2-7, with 9 nucleotides matching TRBD1. Germline lookup yields CDR1 LNHNV and CDR2 YYDKDF (reference sequence). This CDR3 spans 17 amino acids. V lost 5 bases, J lost 5 bases, and 16 bases stayed unmatched. The CDR3 DNA is TGTGCCACCAGCCGGTACGTCAAGACAGGGGGTTCGGACGAGCAGTACTTC. Amino acids: CATSRYVKTGGSDEQYF.

The chain carries TRBV5-1 and TRBJ2-3, with D uncertain. This CDR3 comprises 16 residues. Germline V gene lookup returns CDR1 SGHRS and CDR2 YFSETQ. The V end was cut by 0 bases, the J end by 2 bases, with 13 bases between. The CDR3 spells CASSLAGLYLTDTQYF. The CDR3 nucleotides read TGCGCCAGCAGCTTGGCCGGTCTTTACCTCACAGATACGCAGTATTTT.

This sequence joins TRBV9 and TRBJ1-2; D is possibly TRBD1 (5 bases). V dropped 0 bases and J dropped 7 bases, with 13 bases sitting between them. The CDR3 is 14 residues long. Germline V CDR1 and CDR2: SGDLS, YYNGEE. For the CDR3, the DNA is TGTGCCAGCAGCGTAGTTTCAGGGACGGGTGGCTACACCTTC. Translation gives CASSVVSGTGGYTF.

The J gene is TRBJ2-2, the V gene TRBV5-1, with a tentative D call TRBD2 (6 bases). This CDR3 has 14 residues. Germline V gives CDR1 SGHRS, CDR2 YFSETQ. Trimming left V 3 bases short and J 5 bases short, with 11 bases between. CDR3 in amino acids: CASSSLASTGELFF. Here the CDR3 DNA reads TGCGCCAGCAGCTCACTAGCCTCAACCGGGGAGCTGTTTTTT.

This sequence joins TRBV18 and TRBJ1-1; 8 nucleotides agree with TRBD1. Germline CDR1 is KGHSH and CDR2 is LQKENI. Trimming removed 4 bases from V and 0 bases from J; junction bases left unmatched: 7. The CDR3 extends over 16 amino acids. The CDR3 DNA sequence: TGTGCCAGCTCACAGGGACAGGTGAAAATGAACACTGAAGCTTTCTTT. Protein product: CASSQGQVKMNTEAFF.

As to this clone: Additional DNA sequences in this sample encode the identical CDR3. V usage is TRBV9 and J usage is TRBJ2-2; possible D gene TRBD1, 6 bases. V lost 0 bases and J 2 bases, leaving 8 bases between the germline ends. The CDR3 consists of 15 residues. Germline-derived CDR1 and CDR2 are SGDLS and YYNGEE. CDR3 sequence reads: CASSVGQANTGELFF. CDR3 sequence (DNA): TGTGCCAGCAGCGTAGGACAGGCCAACACCGGGGAGCTGTTTTTT.

The rearrangement uses TRBV29-1 and TRBJ2-1, with TRBD2 as a possible D gene (5 bases). CDR1 SQVTM and CDR2 ANQGSEA come from the germline V gene. With 1 base removed from V and 0 bases from J, the gap between germline ends came to 10 bases. This CDR3 has 15 residues. CDR3 amino acids: CSVEGAVGSYNEQFF. CDR3 nucleotide sequence: TGCAGCGTTGAAGGAGCGGTAGGCTCCTACAATGAGCAGTTCTTC.